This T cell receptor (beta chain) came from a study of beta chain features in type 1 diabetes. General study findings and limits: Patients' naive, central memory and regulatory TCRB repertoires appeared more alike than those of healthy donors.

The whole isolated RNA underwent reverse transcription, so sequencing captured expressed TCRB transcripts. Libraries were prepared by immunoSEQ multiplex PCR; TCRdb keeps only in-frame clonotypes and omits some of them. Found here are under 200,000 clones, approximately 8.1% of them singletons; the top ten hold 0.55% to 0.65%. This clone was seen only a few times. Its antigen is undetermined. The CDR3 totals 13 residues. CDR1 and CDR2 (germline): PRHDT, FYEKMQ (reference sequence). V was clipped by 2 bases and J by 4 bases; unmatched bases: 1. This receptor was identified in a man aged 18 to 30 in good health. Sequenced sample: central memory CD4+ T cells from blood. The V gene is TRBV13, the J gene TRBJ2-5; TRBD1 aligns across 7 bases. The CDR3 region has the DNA TGTGCCAGCAGCTTAAGACAGGGAGAGACCCAGTACTTC. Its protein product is CASSLRQGETQYF.